This entry is about one T cell receptor (beta chain). Original processing notes: Amplification of reference gene primers was used by the study to estimate nucleated cell counts. Data came from immunoSEQ multiplex PCR; TCRdb stores just in-frame clones and leaves some out. That table gives V, J and clone size, and the DNA gave D and trimming. Of 300,000 to 350,000 clones in the sample, 75% to 95% were seen once. This entry is derived from a study of blood T cell repertoires in COVID-19. Study context: PBMCs, B-cell-depleted T cells, or T cells were the source of the cDNA or gDNA that made up the material.

CDR3 size: 16 residues. Deletions cut 1 base from V and 1 base from J, with 11 bases between. Germline loops: CDR1 MNHNS, CDR2 SASEGT. Sequenced input: peripheral blood. The receptor's source is a woman in her 30s with COVID-19, enrolled during active disease. The J gene is TRBJ1-5, the V gene TRBV6-1; a weak D match, TRBD1 (6 bases). CDR3 residues: CASSEGPGDSNQPQHF. The CDR3 DNA follows: TGTGCCAGCAGTGAAGGTCCAGGGGACAGCAATCAGCCCCAGCATTTT.